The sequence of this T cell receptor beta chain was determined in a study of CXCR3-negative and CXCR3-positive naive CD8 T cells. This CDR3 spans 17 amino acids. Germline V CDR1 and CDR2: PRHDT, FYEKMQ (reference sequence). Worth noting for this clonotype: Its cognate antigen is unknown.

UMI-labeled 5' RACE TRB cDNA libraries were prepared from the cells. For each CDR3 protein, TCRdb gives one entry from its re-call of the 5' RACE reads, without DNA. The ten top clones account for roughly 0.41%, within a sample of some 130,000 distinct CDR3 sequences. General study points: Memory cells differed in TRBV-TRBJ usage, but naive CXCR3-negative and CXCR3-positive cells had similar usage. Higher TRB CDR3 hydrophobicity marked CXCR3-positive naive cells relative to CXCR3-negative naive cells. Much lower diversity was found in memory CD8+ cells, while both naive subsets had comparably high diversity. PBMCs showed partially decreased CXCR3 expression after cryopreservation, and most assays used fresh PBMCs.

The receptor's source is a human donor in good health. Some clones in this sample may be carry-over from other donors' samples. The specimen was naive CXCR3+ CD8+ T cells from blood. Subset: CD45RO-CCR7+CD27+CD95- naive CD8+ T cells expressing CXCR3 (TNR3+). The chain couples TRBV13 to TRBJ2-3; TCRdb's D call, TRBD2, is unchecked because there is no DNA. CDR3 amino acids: CASSVLAGGPGADTQYF.